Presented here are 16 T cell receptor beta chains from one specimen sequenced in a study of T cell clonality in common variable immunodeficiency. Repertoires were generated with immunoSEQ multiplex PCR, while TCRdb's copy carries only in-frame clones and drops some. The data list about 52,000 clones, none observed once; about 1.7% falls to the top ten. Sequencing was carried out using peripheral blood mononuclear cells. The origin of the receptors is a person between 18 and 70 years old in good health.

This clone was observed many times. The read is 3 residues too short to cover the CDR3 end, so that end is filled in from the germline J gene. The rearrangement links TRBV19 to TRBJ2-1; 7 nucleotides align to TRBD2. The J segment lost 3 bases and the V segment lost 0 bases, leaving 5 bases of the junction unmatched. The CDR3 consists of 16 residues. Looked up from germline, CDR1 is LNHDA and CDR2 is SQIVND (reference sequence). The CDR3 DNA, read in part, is TGTGCCAGTAGTATAGACCCCGGGGACTACTACAATGAG. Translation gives CASSIDPGDYYNE. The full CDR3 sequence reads CASSIDPGDYYNEQFF. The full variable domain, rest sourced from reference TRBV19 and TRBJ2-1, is DGGITQSPKYLFRKEGQNVTLSCEQNLNHDAMYWYRQDPGQGLRLIYYSQIVNDFQKGDIAEGYSVSREKKESFPLTVTSAQKNPTAFYLCASSIDPGDYYNEQFFGPGTRLTVL.

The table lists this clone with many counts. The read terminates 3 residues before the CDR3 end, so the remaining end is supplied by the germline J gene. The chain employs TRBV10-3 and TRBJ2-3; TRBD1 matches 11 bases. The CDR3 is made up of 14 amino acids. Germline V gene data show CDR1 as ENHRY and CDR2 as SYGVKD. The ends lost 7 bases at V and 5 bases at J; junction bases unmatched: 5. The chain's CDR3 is CAINGQGAGDTQYF. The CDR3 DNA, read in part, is TGTGCCATCAACGGACAGGGGGCGGGAGATACG.

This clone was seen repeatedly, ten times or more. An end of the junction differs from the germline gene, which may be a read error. CDR3 bases read: TGCGCCAGCAGCCAAGATTTTGCAGGCCCTCCAGCACCC. Translation gives CASSQDFAGPPAP. The full CDR3 reads CASSQDFAGPPAPLHF. The V and J genes are TRBV4-2 and TRBJ1-6; no reliable D call. The read gets to within 3 residues of the CDR3 end, and the germline J gene fills in the rest. Germline V gives CDR1 LGHNA, CDR2 YNFKEQ. This CDR3 is 16 amino acids long.

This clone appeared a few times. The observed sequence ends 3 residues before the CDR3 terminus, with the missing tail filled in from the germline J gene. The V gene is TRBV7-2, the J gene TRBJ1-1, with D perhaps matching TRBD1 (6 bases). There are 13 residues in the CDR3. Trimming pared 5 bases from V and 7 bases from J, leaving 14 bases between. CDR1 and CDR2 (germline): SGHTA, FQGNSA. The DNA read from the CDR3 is TGTGCCAGCAGCCCCCAGGACAGAAGTGAA. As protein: CASSPQDRSE. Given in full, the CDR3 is CASSPQDRSEAFF. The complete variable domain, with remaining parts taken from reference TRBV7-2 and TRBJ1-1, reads GAGVSQSPSNKVTEKGKDVELRCDPISGHTALYWYRQSLGQGLEFLIYFQGNSAPDKSGLPSDRFSAERTGGSVSTLTIQRTQQEDSAVYLCASSPQDRSEAFFGQGTRLTVV.

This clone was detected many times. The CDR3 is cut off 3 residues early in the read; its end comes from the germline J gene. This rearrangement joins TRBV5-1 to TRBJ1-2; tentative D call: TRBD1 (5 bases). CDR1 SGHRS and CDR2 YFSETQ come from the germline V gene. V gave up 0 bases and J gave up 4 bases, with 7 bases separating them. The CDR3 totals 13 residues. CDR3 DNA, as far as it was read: TGCGCCAGCAGCTTGGCAGGGCCCTATGGC. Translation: CASSLAGPYG. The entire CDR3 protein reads CASSLAGPYGYTF. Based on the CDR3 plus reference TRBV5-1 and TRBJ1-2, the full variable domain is KAGVTQTPRYLIKTRGQQVTLSCSPISGHRSVSWYQQTPGQGLQFLFEYFSETQRNKGNFPGRFSGRQFSNSRSEMNVSTLELGDSALYLCASSLAGPYGYTFGSGTRLTVV.

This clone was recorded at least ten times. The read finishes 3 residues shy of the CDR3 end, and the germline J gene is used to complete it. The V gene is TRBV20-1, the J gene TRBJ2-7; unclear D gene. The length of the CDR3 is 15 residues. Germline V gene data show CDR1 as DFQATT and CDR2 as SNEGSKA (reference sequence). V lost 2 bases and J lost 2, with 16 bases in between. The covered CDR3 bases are TGCAGTGCTAGAATTGTGGGCCAGGTTACCTACGAG. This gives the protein CSARIVGQVTYE. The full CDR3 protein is CSARIVGQVTYEQYF.

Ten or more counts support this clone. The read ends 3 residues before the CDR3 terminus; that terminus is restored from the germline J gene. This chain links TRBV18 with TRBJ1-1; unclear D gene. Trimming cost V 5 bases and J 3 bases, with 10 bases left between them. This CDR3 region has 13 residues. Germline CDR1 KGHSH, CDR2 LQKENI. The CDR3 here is CASSSNRDTEAFF. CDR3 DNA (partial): TGTGCCAGCTCATCGAACCGGGACACTGAA. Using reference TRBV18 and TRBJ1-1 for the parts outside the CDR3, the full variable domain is NAGVMQNPRHLVRRRGQEARLRCSPMKGHSHVYWYRQLPEEGLKFMVYLQKENIIDESGMPKERFSAEFPKEGPSILRIQQVVRGDSAAYFCASSSNRDTEAFFGQGTRLTVV.

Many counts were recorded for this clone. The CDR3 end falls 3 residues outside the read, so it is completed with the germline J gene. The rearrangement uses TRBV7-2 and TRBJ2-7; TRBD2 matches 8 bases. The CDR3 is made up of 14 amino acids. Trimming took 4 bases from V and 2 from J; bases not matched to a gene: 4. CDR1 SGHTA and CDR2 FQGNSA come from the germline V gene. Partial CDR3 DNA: TGTGCCAGCAGCTCCTCGGGGGGGCCCTACGAG. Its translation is CASSSSGGPYE. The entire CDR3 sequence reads CASSSSGGPYEQYF.

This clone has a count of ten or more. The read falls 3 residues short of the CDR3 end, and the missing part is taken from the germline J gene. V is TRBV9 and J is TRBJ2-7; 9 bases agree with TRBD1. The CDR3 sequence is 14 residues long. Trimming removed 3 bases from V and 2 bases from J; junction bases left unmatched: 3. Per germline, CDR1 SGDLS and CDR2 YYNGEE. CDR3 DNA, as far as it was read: TGTGCCAGCAGCGCAACAGGGGGCCCCTACGAG. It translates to CASSATGGPYE. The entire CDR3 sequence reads CASSATGGPYEQYF.

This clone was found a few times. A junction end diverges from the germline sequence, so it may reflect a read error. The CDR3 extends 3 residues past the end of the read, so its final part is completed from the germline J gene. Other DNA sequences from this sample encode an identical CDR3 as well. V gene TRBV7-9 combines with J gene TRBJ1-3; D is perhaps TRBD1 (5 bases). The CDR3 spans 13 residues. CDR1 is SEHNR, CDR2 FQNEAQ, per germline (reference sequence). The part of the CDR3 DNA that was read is TGTGCCGTCTCTCCCAGGGCAGGAAACACA. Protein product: CAVSPRAGNT. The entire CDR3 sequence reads CAVSPRAGNTIYF.

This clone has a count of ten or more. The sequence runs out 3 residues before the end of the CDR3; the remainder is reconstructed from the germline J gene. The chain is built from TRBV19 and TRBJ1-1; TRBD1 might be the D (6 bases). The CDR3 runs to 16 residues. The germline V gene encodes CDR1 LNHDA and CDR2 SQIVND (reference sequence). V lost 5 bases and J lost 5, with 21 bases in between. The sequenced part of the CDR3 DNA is TGTGCCAGTAGTTGGGGGCAGGGTAATCAAGGTACTGAA. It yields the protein CASSWGQGNQGTE. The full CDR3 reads CASSWGQGNQGTEAFF.

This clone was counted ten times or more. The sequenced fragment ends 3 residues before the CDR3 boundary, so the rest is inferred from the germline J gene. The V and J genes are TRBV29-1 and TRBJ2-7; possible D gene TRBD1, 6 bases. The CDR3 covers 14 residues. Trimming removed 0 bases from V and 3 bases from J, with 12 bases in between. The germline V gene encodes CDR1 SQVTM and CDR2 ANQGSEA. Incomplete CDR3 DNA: TGCAGCGTTGAAGATCACAGGGCCAACTACGAG. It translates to CSVEDHRANYE. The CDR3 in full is CSVEDHRANYEQYF.

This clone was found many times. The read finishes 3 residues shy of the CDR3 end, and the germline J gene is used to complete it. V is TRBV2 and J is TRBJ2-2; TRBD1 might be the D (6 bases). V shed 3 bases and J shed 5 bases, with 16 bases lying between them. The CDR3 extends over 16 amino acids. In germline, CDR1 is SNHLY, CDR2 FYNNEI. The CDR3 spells CASSDARAGVTGELFF. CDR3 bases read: TGTGCCAGCAGTGACGCTCGGGCAGGGGTTACCGGGGAG.

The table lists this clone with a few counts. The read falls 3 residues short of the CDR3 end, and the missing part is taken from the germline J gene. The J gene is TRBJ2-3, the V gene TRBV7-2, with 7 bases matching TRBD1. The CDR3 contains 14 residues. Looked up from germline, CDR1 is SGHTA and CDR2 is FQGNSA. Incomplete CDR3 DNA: TGTGCCAGCAGCACGACAGGGAGAAATCAGCCG. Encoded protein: CASSTTGRNQP. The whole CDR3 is CASSTTGRNQPQYF.

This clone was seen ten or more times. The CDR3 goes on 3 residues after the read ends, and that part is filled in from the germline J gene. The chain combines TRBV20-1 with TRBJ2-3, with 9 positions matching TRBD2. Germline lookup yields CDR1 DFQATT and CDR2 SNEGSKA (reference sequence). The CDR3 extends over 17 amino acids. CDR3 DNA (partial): TGCAGTGCTAGATTCCTTCTTAGCGGGAGACGGGGGGAGACG. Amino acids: CSARFLLSGRRGET. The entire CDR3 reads CSARFLLSGRRGETQYF.

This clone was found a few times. The covered CDR3 bases are TGTGCCAGTAGTATTGGACAGACTTCCTACGAC. This codes for CASSIGQTSYD. The entire CDR3 is CASSIGQTSYDYTF. The V call is TRBV19, the J call TRBJ1-2; the D gene is possibly TRBD1 (6 bases). The read ends 3 residues shy of where the CDR3 ends; the end is completed using the germline J gene. The CDR3 spans 14 residues. Germline-derived CDR1 and CDR2 are LNHDA and SQIVND (reference sequence).